This TCR beta chain came from a study of Ad26.COV2.S vaccination and SARS-CoV-2 variants. Treatment of the sample: some 19 received Ad26.COV2.S at low or high dose, single or two shots; roughly 5 received placebo; per-sample allocation not given. Day 63 after the first vaccine or placebo injection was the time point for sampling. Study results and limitations: Placebo recipients had lower spike-specific TCR breadth than vaccine recipients.

The data were produced by immunoSEQ multiplex PCR, yet TCRdb's version contains in-frame clones alone and is incomplete. The sample records some 390,000 clones, less than 90% being singletons. The germline V gene encodes CDR1 MNHEY and CDR2 SMNVEV (reference sequence). Trimming left V 6 bases short and J 2 bases short, with 22 bases between. The CDR3 consists of 17 residues. About this clone: Its specificity is not known.

This TCR derives from a person aged 18-60 years who received the Ad26.COV2.S COVID-19 vaccine or a placebo. This chain uses TRBV27 with TRBJ1-2; D unresolved. The specimen was peripheral blood, collected in a trial of Ad26.COV2.S vaccine versus placebo. As DNA, the CDR3 is TGTGCCAGCAGCGCGAGGGCTTCCGAAAACCTGAACTATGGCTACACCTTC. Its protein is CASSARASENLNYGYTF.